The 27 T cell receptor beta chains below come from one sample, sequenced in a study of blood T cell repertoires in COVID-19. Clones were sequenced by immunoSEQ multiplex PCR, and TCRdb holds only the in-frame ones, with some missing. The sample gives about 220,000 clones, 80% of which show up once; 9.5% to 15% is in the top ten. Sequenced sample: peripheral blood. The receptor source for this set is a human donor in a cohort sampled during active COVID-19.

The rearrangement joins TRBV4-3 to TRBJ1-1; D possibly corresponds to TRBD1 (5 bases). Trimming cost V 3 bases and J 0 bases, with 11 bases left between them. Germline V gene data show CDR1 as LGHNA and CDR2 as YSLEER. The length of the CDR3 is 15 residues. The CDR3 DNA reads TGCGCCAGCAGCCAGGCGGGACGGCTGAACACTGAAGCTTTCTTT. Encoded protein: CASSQAGRLNTEAFF.

This clone was recorded once. The V and J genes are TRBV6-6 and TRBJ2-7; D may be TRBD1 (6 bases). The germline CDR1 and CDR2 sequences are MNHNY and SVGAGI (reference sequence). V gave up 5 bases and J gave up 2 bases, with 13 bases separating them. This CDR3 is built from 14 residues. CDR3 residues: CASSTHQGPYEQYF. The CDR3 bases are TGTGCCAGCAGTACCCATCAGGGGCCCTACGAGCAGTACTTC.

V is TRBV2 and J is TRBJ1-2; D may be TRBD1 (5 bases). V was trimmed by 5 bases and J by 4 bases, leaving 14 bases between them. The CDR3 extends over 14 amino acids. CDR1 is SNHLY, CDR2 FYNNEI, per germline. In nucleotides, the CDR3 is TGTGCCAGCAGTAGCGGGGTGGGGGGCTATGGCTACACCTTC. This encodes CASSSGVGGYGYTF. The full variable domain, with the rest looked up from reference TRBV2 and TRBJ1-2, is EPEVTQTPSHQVTQMGQEVILRCVPISNHLYFYWYRQILGQKVEFLVSFYNNEISEKSEIFDDQFSVERPDGSNFTLKIRSTKLEDSAMYFCASSSGVGGYGYTFGSGTRLTVV.

The V and J genes are TRBV28 and TRBJ1-2; unclear D gene. CDR1 and CDR2 (germline): MDHEN, SYDVKM. CDR3 length: 13 amino acids. The V end lost 2 bases, the J end lost 6 bases, and 10 bases lay between the germline ends. This chain's CDR3 is CASSLSYGDGYTF. CDR3 nucleotides: TGTGCCAGCAGTTTAAGCTACGGTGATGGCTACACCTTC.

The chain is built from TRBV4-2 and TRBJ2-7, with D possibly being TRBD1 (6 bases). Germline V gene data show CDR1 as LGHNA and CDR2 as YNFKEQ. Deletions cut 3 bases from V and 7 bases from J, with 16 bases between. CDR3 length: 14 amino acids. Here the CDR3 reads CASSHGTILGEQYF. The CDR3 region has the DNA TGTGCCAGCAGCCACGGGACAATCCTCGGGGAGCAGTACTTC.

The rearrangement joins TRBV5-1 to TRBJ2-5; TRBD1 agrees at 11 bases. Germline loops: CDR1 SGHRS, CDR2 YFSETQ. The J segment lost 1 base and the V segment lost 0 bases, leaving 2 bases of the junction unmatched. This CDR3 is 16 amino acids long. The CDR3 protein is CASSLGTGGFQETQYF. The CDR3 nucleotides are TGCGCCAGCAGCTTGGGGACAGGGGGCTTCCAAGAGACCCAGTACTTC.

This rearrangement joins TRBV28 to TRBJ2-7; 7 positions match TRBD1. CDR3 length: 12 amino acids. The J segment lost 7 bases and the V segment lost 2 bases, leaving 2 bases of the junction unmatched. Per the germline V gene, CDR1 is MDHEN and CDR2 is SYDVKM. The CDR3 sequence: CASSLTQGEQYF. For the CDR3, the DNA is TGTGCCAGCAGTTTAACACAGGGGGAGCAGTACTTC.

V and J are TRBV20-1 and TRBJ1-1; TRBD1 aligns across 7 bases. CDR1 DFQATT and CDR2 SNEGSKA come from the germline V gene (reference sequence). This CDR3 contains 15 residues. Unmatched junction bases numbered 7, after V lost 3 bases and J lost 0 bases. DNA for the CDR3: TGCAGTGCTAGTTGGGCACAGGGGATGAACACTGAAGCTTTCTTT. As protein: CSASWAQGMNTEAFF.

The chain recombines TRBV19 with TRBJ1-1; no clear D gene. CDR3 length: 13 residues. Trimming left V 8 bases short and J 0 bases short, with 10 bases between. From germline, CDR1 is LNHDA and CDR2 SQIVND (reference sequence). The CDR3 reads CASGISMNTEAFF. Written as DNA, the CDR3 is TGTGCCAGTGGCATTTCCATGAACACTGAAGCTTTCTTT.

The V call is TRBV5-4, the J call TRBJ1-2; perhaps TRBD1 as D (5 bases). There are 13 residues in the CDR3. Trimming took 0 bases from V and 8 from J, leaving 11 bases between them. Germline V gene data show CDR1 as SGHNT and CDR2 as YYREEE (reference sequence). In nucleotides, the CDR3 is TGTGCCAGCAGCTTGGAGGGGCTTAGGGGCTACACCTTC. This encodes CASSLEGLRGYTF.

The chain is built from TRBV9 and TRBJ2-1; D possibly corresponds to TRBD1 (6 bases). CDR3 size: 12 residues. V gave up 0 bases and J gave up 10 bases, with 8 bases separating them. The germline gives CDR1 SGDLS, CDR2 YYNGEE. The CDR3 DNA sequence: TGTGCCAGCAGCGTAGAGAGGGGGGAGCAGTTCTTC. It translates to CASSVERGEQFF.

As to this clone: The germline gene is not matched at one end of the junction; a read error may be the cause. This same CDR3 is encoded by further DNA sequences in the sample. This sequence joins TRBV18 and TRBJ1-1; the D gene is possibly TRBD1 (6 bases). This CDR3 has 12 amino acids. Germline V gene lookup returns CDR1 KGHSH and CDR2 LQKENI. CDR3 protein: CASSRQESEAFF. CDR3 nucleotide sequence: TGTGCCAGCTCACGACAGGAATCTGAAGCTTTTTTT.

The chain uses TRBV18 and TRBJ2-7; 7 bases line up with TRBD2. The ends lost 6 bases at V and 2 bases at J; junction bases unmatched: 4. The CDR3 runs 13 residues. Per the germline V gene, CDR1 is KGHSH and CDR2 is LQKENI. The CDR3 DNA reads TGTGCCAGCTCTGGGGGGGGGACCTACGAGCAGTACTTC. It encodes CASSGGGTYEQYF.

This clone ranks as medium-sized. The chain links TRBV2 to TRBJ1-3; a weak D match, TRBD1 (5 bases). Trimming removed 8 bases at V and 3 bases at J, with 14 bases between. CDR3 length: 14 amino acids. Germline-derived CDR1 and CDR2 are SNHLY and FYNNEI. The CDR3 region has the DNA TGTGCCAGCGTGCTTCAGGGCGGTGGAAACACCATATATTTT. This sequence encodes CASVLQGGGNTIYF.

This chain uses TRBV3-1 (or the pseudogene TRBV3-2) with TRBJ1-4, with a possible D match to TRBD1 (5 bases). Germline V gives CDR1 LGHDT, CDR2 YNNKEL (reference sequence). This CDR3 is 14 amino acids long. Trimming shortened V by 4 bases and J by 6 bases, and 12 bases separated the two germline ends. The CDR3: CASSPLSGDEKLFF. The CDR3 coding sequence is TGTGCCAGCAGCCCGCTCTCGGGGGATGAAAAACTGTTTTTT.

V is TRBV7-2 and J is TRBJ1-1; no definite D call. The CDR3 has 13 amino acids. The V end was cut by 8 bases, the J end by 10 bases, with 20 bases between. Germline V gene sequence: CDR1 SGHTA, CDR2 FQGNSA. CDR3 sequence: CASQSPGMEVAFF. The CDR3 nucleotides are TGTGCCAGCCAAAGTCCGGGTATGGAGGTAGCTTTCTTT.

J is TRBJ2-1 and V is TRBV6-5; TRBD2 agrees at 8 bases. In germline, CDR1 is MNHEY, CDR2 SVGAGI. This CDR3 comprises 13 residues. Trimming took 10 bases from V and 6 from J; bases not matched to a gene: 8. The CDR3 is CANAPGGFNEQFF. CDR3 coding DNA: TGTGCCAACGCCCCGGGGGGGTTCAATGAGCAGTTCTTC.

This chain links TRBV3-1 (or the pseudogene TRBV3-2) with TRBJ1-5; 8 bases are shared with TRBD1. J was trimmed by 6 bases and V by 5 bases; bases with no gene match: 6. The germline V gene encodes CDR1 LGHDT and CDR2 YNNKEL (reference sequence). CDR3 size: 14 residues. CDR3 loop: CASSLTGGGQPQHF. CDR3 in DNA: TGTGCCAGCAGCTTAACAGGGGGAGGTCAGCCCCAGCATTTT.

This clone was detected a few times. This chain connects TRBV7-8 to TRBJ2-1; weak D call: TRBD1 (5 bases). CDR3 length equals 15 residues. Between the trimmed V and J ends, which lost 5 bases and 8 bases, there was a span of 19 bases. Germline-derived CDR1 and CDR2 are SGHVS and FQNEAQ. The CDR3 DNA is TGTGCCAGCAGCCCTGTCCTGGGGCCGTCCGATGAGCAGTTCTTC. It codes for CASSPVLGPSDEQFF.

Only a few counts were recorded for this clone. The genes are TRBV5-1 and TRBJ1-3, with 8 bases aligning to TRBD1. This CDR3 region has 17 residues. Germline V gene lookup returns CDR1 SGHRS and CDR2 YFSETQ. J gave up 3 bases and V 4 bases, and 12 bases lay outside the gene matches. This chain's CDR3 is CASSPSPGTGDGNTIYF. In DNA form, the CDR3 reads TGCGCCAGCAGCCCATCTCCCGGGACAGGAGATGGAAACACCATATATTTT.

The J gene is TRBJ2-1, the V gene TRBV3-1 (or the pseudogene TRBV3-2), with 7 bases lining up with TRBD2. The ends lost 4 bases at V and 3 bases at J; junction bases unmatched: 3. CDR3 length: 14 amino acids. Germline V CDR1 and CDR2: LGHDT, YNNKEL (reference sequence). The CDR3 region is CASSRLAGYNEQFF. For the CDR3, the DNA is TGTGCCAGCAGCCGATTAGCGGGCTACAATGAGCAGTTCTTC.

This chain joins TRBV10-3 and TRBJ2-3, with 8 bases aligning to TRBD2. This CDR3 is 16 amino acids long. Unmatched junction bases numbered 9, after V lost 7 bases and J lost 0 bases. Germline-derived CDR1 and CDR2 are ENHRY and SYGVKD. The CDR3 protein is CAINARTSPSTDTQYF. CDR3 coding DNA: TGTGCCATCAATGCCCGGACTAGCCCCAGCACAGATACGCAGTATTTT.

V usage is TRBV9 and J usage is TRBJ2-5; 9 positions match TRBD1. The germline gives CDR1 SGDLS, CDR2 YYNGEE. V lost 1 base, J lost 5 bases, and 3 bases stayed unmatched. The CDR3 runs 14 residues. CDR3 bases: TGTGCCAGCAGCGTAACAGGGGGCTTGGAGACCCAGTACTTC. Its translation: CASSVTGGLETQYF.

V usage is TRBV6-1 and J usage is TRBJ1-2, with D uncertain. Trimming took 3 bases from V and 2 from J, leaving 10 bases between them. The CDR3 extends over 14 amino acids. From germline, CDR1 is MNHNS and CDR2 SASEGT. CDR3 sequence: CASSESTYNYGYTF. As DNA, the CDR3 is TGTGCCAGCAGTGAGAGTACCTACAACTATGGCTACACCTTC.

To note about this clone: Other DNA variants within this sample encode the same CDR3. This sequence joins TRBV4-3 and TRBJ2-7; TRBD1 agrees at 7 bases. Germline trimming cut 3 bases from V and 1 base from J; bases unmatched to any gene: 9. This CDR3 is 16 amino acids long. Looked up from germline, CDR1 is LGHNA and CDR2 is YSLEER. CDR3 sequence: CASSQDHRGRSYEQYF. As DNA, the CDR3 is TGCGCCAGCAGCCAGGACCACAGGGGCCGTTCCTACGAGCAGTACTTC.

The V and J genes are TRBV27 and TRBJ2-1; D perhaps matches TRBD1 (6 bases). Trimming removed 6 bases at V and 8 bases at J, with 14 bases between. The CDR3 has 13 amino acids. The V gene's germline CDR1 is MNHEY and CDR2 SMNVEV (reference sequence). The CDR3 reads CASRVQGFYEQFF. CDR3 coding DNA: TGTGCCAGCAGGGTACAGGGTTTCTATGAGCAGTTCTTC.

The chain joins TRBV9 to TRBJ1-6, with 11 bases that match TRBD1. V lost 3 bases, J lost 9 bases, and 5 bases stayed unmatched. Germline CDR1 is SGDLS and CDR2 is YYNGEE. The CDR3 has 15 residues. CDR3 DNA: TGTGCCAGCAGCGCCCCCGGACAGGGGGCTTCACCCCTCCACTTT. It specifies CASSAPGQGASPLHF.